These 8 T cell receptor beta chains came from one sample sequenced in a study of T cells in Graves' hyperthyroidism and ophthalmopathy. TCR beta CDR3 regions were amplified from RNA transcripts. First-round RT-PCR with HTBI primers amplified the TCR CDR3 region. TCRdb ran MiXCR on the multiplex PCR reads and lists one entry per CDR3 protein. The sample yields hundreds of thousands of distinct CDR3 sequences, 38% seen once. Material: blood. All receptors come from a man between 18 and 35 years old with Graves' hyperthyroidism.

This clonotype was recorded a few times. CDR3 nucleotide sequence: TGCGCCAGCAGCTTTGGGGCGCACGGCACTGAAGCTTTCTTT. It specifies CASSFGAHGTEAFF. V usage is TRBV5-1 and J usage is TRBJ1-1, with a possible D match to TRBD1 (5 bases). With 2 bases removed from V and 4 bases from J, the gap between germline ends came to 12 bases. Germline assignment: CDR1 SGHRS and CDR2 YFSETQ. The CDR3 covers 14 residues.

Remarks on this clonotype: This clone may be a read error of a much larger clone one base away. The CDR3 DNA reads as TGCAGTGCTACTTCCGGGACAGCCACTAGCTATGGCTACACCTTC. Encoded protein: CSATSGTATSYGYTF. The chain is built from TRBV20-1 and TRBJ1-2, with 7 bases lining up with TRBD1. The CDR3 spans 15 residues. Per germline, CDR1 DFQATT and CDR2 SNEGSKA (reference sequence). J lost 4 bases, V lost 4 bases, and 12 bases had no gene match.

This clonotype was found many times. The genes are TRBV9 and TRBJ1-1; no clear D gene. Germline values: CDR1 SGDLS, CDR2 YYNGEE. The CDR3 is 13 amino acids. Deletions cut 2 bases from V and 1 base from J, with 6 bases between. CDR3 loop: CASSVEGNTEAFF. The CDR3 DNA is TGTGCCAGCAGCGTGGAAGGGAACACTGAAGCTTTCTTT. The whole variable domain, remainder taken from reference TRBV9 and TRBJ1-1, is DSGVTQTPKHLITATGQRVTLRCSPRSGDLSVYWYQQSLDQGLQFLIQYYNGEERAKGNILERFSAQQFPDLHSELNLSSLELGDSALYFCASSVEGNTEAFFGQGTRLTVV.

The table lists this clonotype with many counts. The chain employs TRBV25-1 and TRBJ1-6; D unclear. The germline V gene encodes CDR1 MGHDK and CDR2 SYGVNS. CDR3 length: 15 amino acids. The V end lost 3 bases, the J end lost 4 bases, and 10 bases lay between the germline ends. CDR3 region: CASSDPGGYNSPLHF. The CDR3 coding sequence is TGTGCCAGCAGTGACCCCGGAGGGTATAATTCACCCCTCCACTTT.

With regard to this clonotype: This clone may be a read error of a much larger clone one base away. Here the CDR3 reads CSAAPRREDEQYF. CDR3 coding DNA: TGCAGTGCAGCACCGAGGCGGGAGGACGAGCAGTACTTC. The J gene is TRBJ2-7, the V gene TRBV20-1, with 8 bases fitting TRBD2. Trimming at V came to 6 bases and at J to 5 bases, leaving 9 bases not matched to a gene. This CDR3 has 13 residues. CDR1 DFQATT and CDR2 SNEGSKA come from the germline V gene (reference sequence).

This clonotype has more than one count but fewer than ten. The chain couples TRBV7-9 to TRBJ2-7; TRBD1 matches 9 bases. V lost 5 bases, J lost 5 bases, and 4 bases stayed unmatched. CDR1 SEHNR and CDR2 FQNEAQ come from the germline V gene (reference sequence). This CDR3 region has 13 residues. The DNA for the CDR3 is TGTGCCAGCAGCGTGGACAGGGGCCACGAGCAGTACTTC. It yields the protein CASSVDRGHEQYF.

About this clonotype: Just one base apart from a much larger clone, this may be a read error. The V call is TRBV12-3 or TRBV12-4, the J call TRBJ2-7; D is possibly TRBD1 or TRBD2 (5 bases each). There are 12 residues in the CDR3. CDR3 protein: CASSYGTYGQYF. CDR3 nucleotides: TGTGCCAGCAGTTACGGGACCTACGGGCAGTACTTC.

This clonotype was observed a few times. The gene calls are TRBV4-1 and TRBJ2-7; 8 nucleotides line up with TRBD1. The germline gives CDR1 MGHRA, CDR2 YSYEKL. The CDR3 has 13 amino acids. J lost 5 bases, V lost 1 base, and 1 base had no gene match. The CDR3 region has the DNA TGCGCCAGCAGCCAAGGGACAGGGAACGAGCAGTACTTC. Translated, it gives CASSQGTGNEQYF.